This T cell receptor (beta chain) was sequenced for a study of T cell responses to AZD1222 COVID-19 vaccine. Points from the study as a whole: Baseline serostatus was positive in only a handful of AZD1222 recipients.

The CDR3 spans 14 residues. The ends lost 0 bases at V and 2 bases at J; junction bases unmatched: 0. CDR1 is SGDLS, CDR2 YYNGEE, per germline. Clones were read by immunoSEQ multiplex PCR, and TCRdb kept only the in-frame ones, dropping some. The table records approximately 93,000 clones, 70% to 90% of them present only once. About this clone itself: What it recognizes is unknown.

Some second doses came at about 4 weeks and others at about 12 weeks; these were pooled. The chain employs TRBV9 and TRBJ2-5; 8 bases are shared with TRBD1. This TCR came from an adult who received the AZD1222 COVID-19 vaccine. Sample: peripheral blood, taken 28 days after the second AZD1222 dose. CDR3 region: CASSVGTGQETQYF. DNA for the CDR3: TGTGCCAGCAGCGTAGGGACAGGGCAAGAGACCCAGTACTTC.